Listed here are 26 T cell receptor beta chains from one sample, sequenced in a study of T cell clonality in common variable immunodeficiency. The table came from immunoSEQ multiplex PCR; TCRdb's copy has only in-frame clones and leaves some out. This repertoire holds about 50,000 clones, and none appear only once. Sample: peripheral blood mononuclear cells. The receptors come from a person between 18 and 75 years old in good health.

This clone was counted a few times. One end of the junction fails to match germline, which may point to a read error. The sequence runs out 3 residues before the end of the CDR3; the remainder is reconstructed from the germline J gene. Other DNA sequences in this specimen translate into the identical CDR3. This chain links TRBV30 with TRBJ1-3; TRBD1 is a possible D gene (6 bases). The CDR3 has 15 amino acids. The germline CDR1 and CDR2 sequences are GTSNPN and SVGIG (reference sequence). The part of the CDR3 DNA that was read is TGTGCCTGGAGTGGGGAGGGACACTCTGGAAACACA. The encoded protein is CAWSGEGHSGNT. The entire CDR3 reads CAWSGEGHSGNTIYF. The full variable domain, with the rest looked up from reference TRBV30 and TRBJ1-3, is SQTIHQWPATLVQPVGSPLSLECTVEGTSNPNLYWYRQAAGRGLQLLFYSVGIGQISSEVPQNLSASRPQDRQFILSSKKLLLSDSGFYLCAWSGEGHSGNTIYFGEGSWLTVV.

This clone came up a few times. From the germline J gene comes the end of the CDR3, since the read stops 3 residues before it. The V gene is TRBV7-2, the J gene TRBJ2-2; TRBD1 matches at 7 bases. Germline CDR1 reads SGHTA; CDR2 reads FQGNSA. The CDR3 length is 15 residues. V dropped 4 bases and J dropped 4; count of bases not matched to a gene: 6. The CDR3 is CASSSQGQITGELFF. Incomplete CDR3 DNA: TGTGCCAGCAGCTCCCAGGGACAGATCACCGGGGAG. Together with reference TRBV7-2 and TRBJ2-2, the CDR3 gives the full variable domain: GAGVSQSPSNKVTEKGKDVELRCDPISGHTALYWYRQSLGQGLEFLIYFQGNSAPDKSGLPSDRFSAERTGGSVSTLTIQRTQQEDSAVYLCASSSQGQITGELFFGEGSRLTVL.

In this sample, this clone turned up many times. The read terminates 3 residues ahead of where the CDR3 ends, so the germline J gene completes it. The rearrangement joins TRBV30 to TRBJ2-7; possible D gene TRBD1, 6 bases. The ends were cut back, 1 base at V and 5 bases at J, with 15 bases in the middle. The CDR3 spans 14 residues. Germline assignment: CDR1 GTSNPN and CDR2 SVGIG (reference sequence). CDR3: CAWSEPLGGNEQYF. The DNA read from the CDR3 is TGTGCCTGGAGTGAACCCTTAGGGGGAAACGAG. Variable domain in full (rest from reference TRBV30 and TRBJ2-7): SQTIHQWPATLVQPVGSPLSLECTVEGTSNPNLYWYRQAAGRGLQLLFYSVGIGQISSEVPQNLSASRPQDRQFILSSKKLLLSDSGFYLCAWSEPLGGNEQYFGPGTRLTVT.

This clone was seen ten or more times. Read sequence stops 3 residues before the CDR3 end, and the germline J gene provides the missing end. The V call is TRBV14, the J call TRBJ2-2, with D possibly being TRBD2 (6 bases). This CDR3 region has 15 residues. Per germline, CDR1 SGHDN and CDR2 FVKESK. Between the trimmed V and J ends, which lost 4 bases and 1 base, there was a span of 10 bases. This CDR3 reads CASSPSVWNTGELFF. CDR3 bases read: TGTGCCAGCAGCCCTAGCGTTTGGAACACCGGGGAG.

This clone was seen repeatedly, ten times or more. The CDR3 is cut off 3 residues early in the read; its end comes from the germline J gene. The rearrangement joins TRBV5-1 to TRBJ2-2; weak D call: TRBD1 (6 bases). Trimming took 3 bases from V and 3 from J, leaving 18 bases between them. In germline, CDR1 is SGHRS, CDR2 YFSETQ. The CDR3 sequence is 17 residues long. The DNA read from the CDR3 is TGCGCCAGCAGCTATTCTACCGGGACACCGTACACCGGGGAG. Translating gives CASSYSTGTPYTGE. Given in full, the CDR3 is CASSYSTGTPYTGELFF. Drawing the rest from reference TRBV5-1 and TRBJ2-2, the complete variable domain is KAGVTQTPRYLIKTRGQQVTLSCSPISGHRSVSWYQQTPGQGLQFLFEYFSETQRNKGNFPGRFSGRQFSNSRSEMNVSTLELGDSALYLCASSYSTGTPYTGELFFGEGSRLTVL.

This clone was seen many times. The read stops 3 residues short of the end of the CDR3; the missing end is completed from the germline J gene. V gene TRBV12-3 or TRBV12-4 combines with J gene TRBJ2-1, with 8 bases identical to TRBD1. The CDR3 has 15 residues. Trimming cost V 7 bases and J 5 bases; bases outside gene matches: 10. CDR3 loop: CASTRAQGADNEQFF. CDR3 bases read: TGTGCCAGCACTCGCGCCCAGGGGGCTGACAATGAG.

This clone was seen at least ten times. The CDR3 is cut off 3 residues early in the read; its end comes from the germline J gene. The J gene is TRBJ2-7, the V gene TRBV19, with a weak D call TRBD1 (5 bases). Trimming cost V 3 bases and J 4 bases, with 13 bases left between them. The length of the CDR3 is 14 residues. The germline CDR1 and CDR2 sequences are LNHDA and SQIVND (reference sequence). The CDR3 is CASSITGEQYEQYF. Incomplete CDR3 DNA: TGTGCCAGTAGTATTACAGGAGAACAATACGAG.

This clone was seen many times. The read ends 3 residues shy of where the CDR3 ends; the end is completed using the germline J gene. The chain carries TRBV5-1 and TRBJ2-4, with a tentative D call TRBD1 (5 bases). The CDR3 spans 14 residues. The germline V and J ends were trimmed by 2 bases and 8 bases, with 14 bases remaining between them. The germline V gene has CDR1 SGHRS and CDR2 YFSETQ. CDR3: CASSLRGQRDIQYF. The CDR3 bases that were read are TGCGCCAGCAGCTTAAGGGGTCAAAGGGACATT.

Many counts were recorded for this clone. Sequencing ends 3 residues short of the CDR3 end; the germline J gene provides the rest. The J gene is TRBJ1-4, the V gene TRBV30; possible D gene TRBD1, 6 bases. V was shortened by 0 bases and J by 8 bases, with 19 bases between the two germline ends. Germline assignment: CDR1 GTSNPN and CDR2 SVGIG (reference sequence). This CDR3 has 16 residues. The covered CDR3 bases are TGTGCCTGGAGTGTAGGGACAATGGGATTGGAGGAAAAA. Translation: CAWSVGTMGLEEK. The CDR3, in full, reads CAWSVGTMGLEEKLFF.

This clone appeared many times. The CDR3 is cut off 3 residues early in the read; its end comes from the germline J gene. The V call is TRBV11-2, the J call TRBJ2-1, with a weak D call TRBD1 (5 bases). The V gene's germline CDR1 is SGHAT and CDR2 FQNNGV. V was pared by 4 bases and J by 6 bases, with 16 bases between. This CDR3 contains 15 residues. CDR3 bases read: TGTGCCAGCAGCTCTCTCAGGGAACTTGGCAATGAG. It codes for CASSSLRELGNE. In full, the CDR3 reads CASSSLRELGNEQFF.

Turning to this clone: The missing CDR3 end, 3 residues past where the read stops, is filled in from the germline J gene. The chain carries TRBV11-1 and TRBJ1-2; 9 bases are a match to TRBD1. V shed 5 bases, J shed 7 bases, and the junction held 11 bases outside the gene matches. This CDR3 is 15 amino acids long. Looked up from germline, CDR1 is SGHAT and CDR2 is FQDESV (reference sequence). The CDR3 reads CASSLSGTGSLGYTF. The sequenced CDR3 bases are TGTGCCAGCAGCCTCTCCGGGACAGGGTCCCTTGGC.

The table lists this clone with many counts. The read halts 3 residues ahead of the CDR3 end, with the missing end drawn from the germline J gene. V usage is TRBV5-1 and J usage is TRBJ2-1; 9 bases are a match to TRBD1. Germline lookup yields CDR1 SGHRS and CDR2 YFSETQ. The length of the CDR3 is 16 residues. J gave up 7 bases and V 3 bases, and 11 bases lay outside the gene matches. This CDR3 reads CASSWAGTGLGNEQFF. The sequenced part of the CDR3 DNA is TGCGCCAGCAGCTGGGCTGGGACAGGGTTGGGGAATGAG.

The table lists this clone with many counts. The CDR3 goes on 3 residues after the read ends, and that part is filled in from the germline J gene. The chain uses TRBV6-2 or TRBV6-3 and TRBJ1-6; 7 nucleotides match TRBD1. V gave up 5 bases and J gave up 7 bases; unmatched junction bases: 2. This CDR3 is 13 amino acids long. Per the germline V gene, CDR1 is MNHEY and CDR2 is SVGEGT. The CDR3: CASSDRENSPLHF. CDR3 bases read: TGTGCCAGCAGTGACAGGGAAAATTCACCC.

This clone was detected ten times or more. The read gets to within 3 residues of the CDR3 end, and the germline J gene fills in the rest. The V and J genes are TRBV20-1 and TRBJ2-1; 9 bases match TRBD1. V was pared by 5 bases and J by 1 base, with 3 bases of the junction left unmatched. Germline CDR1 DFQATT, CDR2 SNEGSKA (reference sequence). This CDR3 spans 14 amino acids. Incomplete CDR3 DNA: TGCAGTGCTTTGACAGGGGGGTCCTACAATGAG. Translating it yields CSALTGGSYNE. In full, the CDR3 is CSALTGGSYNEQFF.

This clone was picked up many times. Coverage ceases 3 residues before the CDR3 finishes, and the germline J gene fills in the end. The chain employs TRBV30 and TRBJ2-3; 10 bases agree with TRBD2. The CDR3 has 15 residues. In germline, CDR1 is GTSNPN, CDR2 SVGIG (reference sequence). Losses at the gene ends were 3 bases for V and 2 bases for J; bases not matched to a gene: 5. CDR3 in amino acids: CAWRGAGGPTDTQYF. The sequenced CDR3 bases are TGTGCCTGGAGAGGAGCGGGGGGGCCCACAGATACG.

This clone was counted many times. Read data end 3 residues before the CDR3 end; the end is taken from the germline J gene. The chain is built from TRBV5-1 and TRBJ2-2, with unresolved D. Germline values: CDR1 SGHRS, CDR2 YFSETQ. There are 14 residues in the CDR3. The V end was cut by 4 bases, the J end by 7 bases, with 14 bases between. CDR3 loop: CASSLPHPGGELFF. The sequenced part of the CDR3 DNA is TGCGCCAGCAGCCTCCCCCATCCGGGCGGGGAG.

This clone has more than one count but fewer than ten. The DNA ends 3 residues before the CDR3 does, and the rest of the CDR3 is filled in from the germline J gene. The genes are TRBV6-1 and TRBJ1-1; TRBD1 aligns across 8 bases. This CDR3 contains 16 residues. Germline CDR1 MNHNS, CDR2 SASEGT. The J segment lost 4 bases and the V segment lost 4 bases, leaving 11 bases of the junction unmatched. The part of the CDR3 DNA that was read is TGTGCCAGCAGTGGCCGACAGGGGAGGCTTGCCACTGAA. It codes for CASSGRQGRLATE. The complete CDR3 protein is CASSGRQGRLATEAFF.

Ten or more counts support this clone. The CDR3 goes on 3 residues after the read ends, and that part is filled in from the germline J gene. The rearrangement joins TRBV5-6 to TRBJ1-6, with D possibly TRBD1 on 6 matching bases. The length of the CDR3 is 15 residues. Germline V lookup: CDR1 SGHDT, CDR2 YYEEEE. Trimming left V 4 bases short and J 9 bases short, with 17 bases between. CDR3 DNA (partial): TGTGCCAGCAGCCCTCTGGTAGGGGGAGGTTCACCC. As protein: CASSPLVGGGSP. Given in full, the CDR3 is CASSPLVGGGSPLHF.

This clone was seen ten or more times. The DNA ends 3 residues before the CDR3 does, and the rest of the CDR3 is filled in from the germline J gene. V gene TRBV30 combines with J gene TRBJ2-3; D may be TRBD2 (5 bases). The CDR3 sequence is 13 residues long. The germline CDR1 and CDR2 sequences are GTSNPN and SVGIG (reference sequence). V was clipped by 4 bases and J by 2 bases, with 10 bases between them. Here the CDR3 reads CAWTGSNTDTQYF. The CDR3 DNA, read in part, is TGTGCCTGGACGGGGTCGAACACAGATACG.

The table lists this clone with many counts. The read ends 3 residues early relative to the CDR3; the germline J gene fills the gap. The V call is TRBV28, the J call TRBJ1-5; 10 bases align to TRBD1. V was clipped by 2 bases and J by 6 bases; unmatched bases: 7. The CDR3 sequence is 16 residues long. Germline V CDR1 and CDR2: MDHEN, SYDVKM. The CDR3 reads CASSLRQGALGQPQHF. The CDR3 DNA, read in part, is TGTGCCAGCAGTTTACGACAGGGGGCGCTTGGTCAGCCC.

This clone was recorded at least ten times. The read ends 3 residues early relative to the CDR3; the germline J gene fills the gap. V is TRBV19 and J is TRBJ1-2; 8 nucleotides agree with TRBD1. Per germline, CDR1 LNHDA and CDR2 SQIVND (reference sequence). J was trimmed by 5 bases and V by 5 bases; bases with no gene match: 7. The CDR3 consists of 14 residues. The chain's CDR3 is CASSQDRGGYGYTF. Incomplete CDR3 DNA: TGTGCCAGTAGTCAAGACAGGGGAGGATATGGC.

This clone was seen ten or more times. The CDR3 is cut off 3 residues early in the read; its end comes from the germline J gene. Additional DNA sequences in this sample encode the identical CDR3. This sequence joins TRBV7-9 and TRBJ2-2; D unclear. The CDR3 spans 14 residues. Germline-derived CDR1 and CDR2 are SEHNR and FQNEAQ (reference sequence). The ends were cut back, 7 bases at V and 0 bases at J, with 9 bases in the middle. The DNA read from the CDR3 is TGTGCCAGCAAGTACAGCCCGAACACCGGGGAG. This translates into CASKYSPNTGE. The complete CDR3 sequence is CASKYSPNTGELFF.

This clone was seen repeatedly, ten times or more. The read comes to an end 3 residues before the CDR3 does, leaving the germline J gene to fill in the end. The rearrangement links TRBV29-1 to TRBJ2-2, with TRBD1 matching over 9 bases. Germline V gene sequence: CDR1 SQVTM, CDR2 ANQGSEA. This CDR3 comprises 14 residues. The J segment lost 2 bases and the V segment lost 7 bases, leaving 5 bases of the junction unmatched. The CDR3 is CSGGQGENTGELFF. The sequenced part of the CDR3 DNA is TGCAGCGGGGGACAGGGTGAAAACACCGGGGAG.

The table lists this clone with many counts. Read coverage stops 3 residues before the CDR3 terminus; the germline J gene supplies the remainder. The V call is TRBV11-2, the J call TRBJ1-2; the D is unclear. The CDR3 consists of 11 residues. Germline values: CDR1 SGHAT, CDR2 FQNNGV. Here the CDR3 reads CAQRLNYGYTF. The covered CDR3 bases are TGTGCTCAGCGTCTTAACTATGGC. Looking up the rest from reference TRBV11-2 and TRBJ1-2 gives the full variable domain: EAGVAQSPRYKIIEKRQSVAFWCNPISGHATLYWYQQILGQGPKLLIQFQNNGVVDDSQLPKDRFSAERLKGVDSTLKIQPAKLEDSAVYLCAQRLNYGYTFGSGTRLTVV.

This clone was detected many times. The part of the CDR3 DNA that was read is TGTGCCAGCAGCTCCCCAGGGGTAGAGACC. It is translated as CASSSPGVET. The full CDR3 protein is CASSSPGVETQYF. The chain links TRBV7-9 to TRBJ2-5; maybe TRBD1 (6 bases). Read data end 3 residues before the CDR3 end; the end is taken from the germline J gene. The CDR3 runs 13 residues. Trimming stripped 4 bases from V and 4 bases from J, with 10 bases between. Germline values: CDR1 SEHNR, CDR2 FQNEAQ (reference sequence). The full variable domain, with the rest looked up from reference TRBV7-9 and TRBJ2-5, is DTGVSQNPRHKITKRGQNVTFRCDPISEHNRLYWYRQTLGQGPEFLTYFQNEAQLEKSRLLSDRFSAERPKGSFSTLEIQRTEQGDSAMYLCASSSPGVETQYFGPGTRLLVL.

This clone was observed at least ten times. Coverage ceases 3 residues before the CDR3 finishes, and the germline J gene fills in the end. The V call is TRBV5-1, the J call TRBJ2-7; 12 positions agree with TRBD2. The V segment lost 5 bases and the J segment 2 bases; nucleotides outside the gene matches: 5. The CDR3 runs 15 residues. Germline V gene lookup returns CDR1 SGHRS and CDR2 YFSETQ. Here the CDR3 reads CASRGLAGGTYEQYF. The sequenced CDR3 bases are TGCGCCAGCAGAGGGCTAGCGGGGGGGACCTACGAG.